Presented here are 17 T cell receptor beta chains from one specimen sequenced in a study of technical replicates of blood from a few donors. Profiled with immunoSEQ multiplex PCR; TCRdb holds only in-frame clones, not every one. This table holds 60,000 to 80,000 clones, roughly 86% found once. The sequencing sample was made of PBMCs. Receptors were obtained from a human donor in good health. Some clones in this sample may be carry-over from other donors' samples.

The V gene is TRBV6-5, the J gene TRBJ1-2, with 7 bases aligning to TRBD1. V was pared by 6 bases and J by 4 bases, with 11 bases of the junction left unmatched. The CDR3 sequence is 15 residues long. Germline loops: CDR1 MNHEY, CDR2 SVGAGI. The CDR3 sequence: CASRPPTGSIYGYTF. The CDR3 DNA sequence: TGTGCCAGCAGACCGCCGACAGGGTCCATCTATGGCTACACCTTC.

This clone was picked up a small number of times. CDR3 bases: TGTGCCAGCAGCCTTCGCTTGGGACTAGCGAACGAGCAGTACTTC. It translates to CASSLRLGLANEQYF. V and J are TRBV5-6 and TRBJ2-7, with TRBD2 matching over 10 bases. The CDR3 consists of 15 residues. Germline CDR1 and CDR2: SGHDT and YYEEEE. With 4 bases clipped from V and 5 bases from J, the junction kept 9 bases outside the gene matches.

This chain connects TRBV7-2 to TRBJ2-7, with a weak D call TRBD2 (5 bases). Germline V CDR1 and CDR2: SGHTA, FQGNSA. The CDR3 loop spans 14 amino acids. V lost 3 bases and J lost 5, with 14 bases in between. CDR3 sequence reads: CASSLRAGSNEQYF. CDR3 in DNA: TGTGCCAGCAGCTTGAGGGCTGGTTCAAACGAGCAGTACTTC.

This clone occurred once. The CDR3 loop is CASSGQVGNTEAFF. In DNA form, the CDR3 reads TGTGCCAGCAGCGGACAGGTCGGGAACACTGAAGCTTTCTTT. This sequence joins TRBV9 and TRBJ1-1, with TRBD1 as a possible D gene (6 bases). Trimming removed 3 bases from V and 1 base from J, with 10 bases in between. Germline V gene sequence: CDR1 SGDLS, CDR2 YYNGEE. This CDR3 contains 14 residues.

Written as DNA, the CDR3 is TGTGCCAGCAGCTTGTTTAACAGGGAAGAGACCCAGTACTTC. It is translated as CASSLFNREETQYF. This chain connects TRBV5-4 to TRBJ2-5; D possibly corresponds to TRBD1 (6 bases). The germline CDR1 and CDR2 sequences are SGHNT and YYREEE (reference sequence). V gave up 1 base and J gave up 3 bases, with 10 bases separating them. This CDR3 region has 14 residues.

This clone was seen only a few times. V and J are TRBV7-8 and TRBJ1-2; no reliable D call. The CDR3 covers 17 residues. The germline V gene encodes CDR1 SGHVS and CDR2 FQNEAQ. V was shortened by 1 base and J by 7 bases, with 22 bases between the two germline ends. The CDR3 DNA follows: TGTGCCAGCAGCTTAGGAGGAGGGTTGGATAGAGTCGGTGGCTACACCTTC. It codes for CASSLGGGLDRVGGYTF.

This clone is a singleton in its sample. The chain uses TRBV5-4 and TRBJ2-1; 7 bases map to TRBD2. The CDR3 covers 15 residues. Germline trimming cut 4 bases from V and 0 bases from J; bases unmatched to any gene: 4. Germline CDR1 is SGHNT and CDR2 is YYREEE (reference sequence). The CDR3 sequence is CASSRDYASYNEQFF. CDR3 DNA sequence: TGTGCCAGCAGCAGGGACTACGCCTCCTACAATGAGCAGTTCTTC. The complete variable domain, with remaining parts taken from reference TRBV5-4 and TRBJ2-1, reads ETGVTQSPTHLIKTRGQQVTLRCSSQSGHNTVSWYQQALGQGPQFIFQYYREEENGRGNFPPRFSGLQFPNYSSELNVNALELDDSALYLCASSRDYASYNEQFFGPGTRLTVL.

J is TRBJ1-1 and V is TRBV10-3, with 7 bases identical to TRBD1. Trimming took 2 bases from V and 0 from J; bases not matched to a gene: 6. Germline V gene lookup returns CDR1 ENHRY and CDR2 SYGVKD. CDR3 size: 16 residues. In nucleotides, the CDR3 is TGTGCCATCAGTGAGCGCCCGACAGGGATGAACACTGAAGCTTTCTTT. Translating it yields CAISERPTGMNTEAFF.

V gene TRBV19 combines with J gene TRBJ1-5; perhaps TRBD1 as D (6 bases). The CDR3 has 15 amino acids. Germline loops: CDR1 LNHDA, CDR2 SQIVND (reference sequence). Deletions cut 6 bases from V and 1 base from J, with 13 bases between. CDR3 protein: CASRLRGRSNQPQHF. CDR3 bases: TGTGCCAGTAGACTCAGGGGAAGAAGCAATCAGCCCCAGCATTTT.

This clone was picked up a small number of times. CDR3 nucleotides: TGTGCCAGCAGCCAAGGCCACCAGGGGCTAAACCATTCACCCCTCCACTTT. Amino acid sequence: CASSQGHQGLNHSPLHF. The V and J genes are TRBV4-2 and TRBJ1-6; D is perhaps TRBD1 (6 bases). V shed 1 base and J shed 8 bases, with 18 bases lying between them. The CDR3 is made up of 17 amino acids. Germline V gene sequence: CDR1 LGHNA, CDR2 YNFKEQ.

CDR3 DNA: TGTGCCAGCAGCTTCAATTTAGAGACCCAGTACTTC. Its translation is CASSFNLETQYF. The genes are TRBV7-2 and TRBJ2-5; D is unresolved. Trimming cost V 3 bases and J 4 bases, with 6 bases left between them. The CDR3 loop spans 12 amino acids. Germline V gene data show CDR1 as SGHTA and CDR2 as FQGNSA.

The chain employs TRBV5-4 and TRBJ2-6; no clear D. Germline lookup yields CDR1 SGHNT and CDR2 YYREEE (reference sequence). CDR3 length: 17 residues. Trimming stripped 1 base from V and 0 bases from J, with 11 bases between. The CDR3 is CASSLMAGSSGANVLTF. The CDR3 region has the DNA TGTGCCAGCAGCTTGATGGCAGGTAGCTCTGGGGCCAACGTCCTGACTTTC. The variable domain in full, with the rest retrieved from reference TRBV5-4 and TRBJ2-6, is ETGVTQSPTHLIKTRGQQVTLRCSSQSGHNTVSWYQQALGQGPQFIFQYYREEENGRGNFPPRFSGLQFPNYSSELNVNALELDDSALYLCASSLMAGSSGANVLTFGAGSRLTVL.

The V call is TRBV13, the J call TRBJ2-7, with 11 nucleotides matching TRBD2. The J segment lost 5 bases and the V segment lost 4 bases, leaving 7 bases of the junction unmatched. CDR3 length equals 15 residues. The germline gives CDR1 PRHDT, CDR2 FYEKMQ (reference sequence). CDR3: CASSSRTSGSHEQYF. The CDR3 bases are TGTGCCAGCAGCTCCAGGACTAGCGGGTCCCACGAGCAGTACTTC.

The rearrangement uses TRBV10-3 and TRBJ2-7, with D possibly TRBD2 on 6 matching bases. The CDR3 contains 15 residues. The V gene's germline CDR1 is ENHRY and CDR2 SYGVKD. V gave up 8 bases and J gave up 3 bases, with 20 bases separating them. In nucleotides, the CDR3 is TGTGCCATCTCTAAACCGGAGGGAGCCTACTACGAGCAGTACTTC. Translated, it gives CAISKPEGAYYEQYF.

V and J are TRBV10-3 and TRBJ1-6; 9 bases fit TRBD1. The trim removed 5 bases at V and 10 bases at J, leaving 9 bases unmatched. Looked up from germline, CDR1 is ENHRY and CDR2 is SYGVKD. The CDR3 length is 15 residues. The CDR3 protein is CAISTGTGMRSPLHF. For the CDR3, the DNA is TGTGCCATCAGTACCGGGACAGGGATGCGATCACCCCTCCACTTT.

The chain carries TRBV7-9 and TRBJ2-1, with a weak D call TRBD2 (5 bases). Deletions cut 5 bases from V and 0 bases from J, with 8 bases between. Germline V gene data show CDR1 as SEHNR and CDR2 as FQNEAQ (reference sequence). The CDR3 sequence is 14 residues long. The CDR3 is CASSPEGSYNEQFF. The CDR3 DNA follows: TGTGCCAGCAGCCCCGAGGGCTCCTACAATGAGCAGTTCTTC.

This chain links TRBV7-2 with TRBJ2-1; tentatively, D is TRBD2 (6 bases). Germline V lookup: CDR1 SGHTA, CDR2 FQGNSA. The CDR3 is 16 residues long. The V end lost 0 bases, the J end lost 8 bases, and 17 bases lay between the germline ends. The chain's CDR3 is CASSLAPLGTGDEQFF. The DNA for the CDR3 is TGTGCCAGCAGCTTAGCTCCCTTAGGGACGGGGGATGAGCAGTTCTTC.